Below, 12 T cell receptor beta chains from the same sample are listed, as sequenced in a study of shared clonotypes between healthy human individuals. Only in-frame clones appear in the TCRdb table, and some are missing; sequencing was by immunoSEQ multiplex PCR. The table records about 340,000 clones, about 73% of them present only once. Sequences were obtained from memory CD4+ T cells sorted from blood. Subset of the sample: CD45RA-negative fraction. The receptors were gathered from a man under 40 in good health.

This clone was observed a handful of times. The chain has TRBV28 and TRBJ2-7, with TRBD1 matching over 11 bases. CDR1 MDHEN and CDR2 SYDVKM come from the germline V gene. The V and J ends lost 5 bases and 2 bases, in that order; junction bases with no gene match: 5. This CDR3 spans 15 amino acids. The CDR3 sequence is CASSKPGQGAYEQYF. The CDR3 bases are TGTGCCAGCAGTAAACCGGGACAGGGGGCCTACGAGCAGTACTTC.

The gene calls are TRBV28 and TRBJ2-4; 7 bases are a match to TRBD1. The CDR3 is 16 amino acids. V was pared by 0 bases and J by 1 base, with 3 bases of the junction left unmatched. In germline, CDR1 is MDHEN, CDR2 SYDVKM. The DNA for the CDR3 is TGTGCCAGCAGTTTATGGAGCAGGGGGGCCAAAAACATTCAGTACTTC. Its translation: CASSLWSRGAKNIQYF.

The chain uses TRBV6-5 and TRBJ2-5, with D unclear. The germline V gene encodes CDR1 MNHEY and CDR2 SVGAGI. The CDR3 consists of 11 residues. V was clipped by 4 bases and J by 5 bases, with 5 bases between them. The CDR3 here is CASSWSETQYF. CDR3 DNA: TGTGCCAGCAGTTGGTCGGAGACCCAGTACTTC.

This chain connects TRBV19 to TRBJ2-2; no definite D call. CDR3 length: 15 amino acids. V lost 1 base and J lost 7, with 13 bases in between. Per germline, CDR1 LNHDA and CDR2 SQIVND (reference sequence). The CDR3 nucleotides are TGTGCCAGTAGTATAGTGGGTCTCATTGGCGGGGAGCTGTTTTTT. Translated, it gives CASSIVGLIGGELFF.

V gene TRBV30 combines with J gene TRBJ1-5; D possibly corresponds to TRBD1 (5 bases). V lost 2 bases, J lost 6 bases, and 11 bases lay in between. CDR1 is GTSNPN, CDR2 SVGIG, per germline (reference sequence). This CDR3 has 13 residues. In DNA, the CDR3 is TGTGCCTGGAGTCTCCATGGGGGTCAGCCCCAGCATTTT. Translating gives CAWSLHGGQPQHF.

The chain links TRBV5-6 to TRBJ1-2; D may be TRBD1 (5 bases). The V gene's germline CDR1 is SGHDT and CDR2 YYEEEE. The length of the CDR3 is 15 residues. V was trimmed by 4 bases and J by 8 bases, leaving 21 bases between them. The CDR3 sequence: CASSGSRQGRRGYTF. Written as DNA, the CDR3 is TGTGCCAGCAGCGGAAGCCGTCAGGGTAGGAGAGGCTACACCTTC.

The genes are TRBV27 and TRBJ1-1; TRBD1 matches 10 bases. CDR1 and CDR2 (germline): MNHEY, SMNVEV (reference sequence). The CDR3 runs 16 residues. Germline trimming cut 5 bases from V and 5 bases from J; bases unmatched to any gene: 11. This chain's CDR3 is CASSPIGAGQGTEAFF. DNA for the CDR3: TGTGCCAGCAGTCCTATCGGAGCGGGACAGGGGACTGAAGCTTTCTTT.

This sequence joins TRBV29-1 and TRBJ2-1, with 8 bases that match TRBD1. From germline, CDR1 is SQVTM and CDR2 ANQGSEA. V gave up 2 bases and J gave up 9 bases; unmatched junction bases: 6. The CDR3 is 13 amino acids. This CDR3 reads CSVEPTGVGEQFF. CDR3 nucleotide sequence: TGCAGCGTTGAACCGACAGGGGTCGGTGAGCAGTTCTTC.

This chain connects TRBV10-3 to TRBJ2-1; the match to TRBD2 covers 13 bases. The CDR3 runs 15 residues. CDR1 is ENHRY, CDR2 SYGVKD, per germline. V was clipped by 3 bases and J by 6 bases; unmatched bases: 2. The CDR3 region is CAISDTSGRGNEQFF. CDR3 bases: TGTGCCATCAGTGACACTAGCGGGAGGGGCAATGAGCAGTTCTTC.

This clone was counted a few times. The genes are TRBV7-9 and TRBJ2-3; D perhaps matches TRBD1 (5 bases). The CDR3 length is 15 residues. V lost 4 bases and J 2 bases, leaving 13 bases between the germline ends. Germline CDR1 is SEHNR and CDR2 is FQNEAQ (reference sequence). The CDR3 DNA is TGTGCCAGCAGCTCACAGGTCCCTTTCACAGATACGCAGTATTTT. It specifies CASSSQVPFTDTQYF.

This clone was counted a few times. The chain employs TRBV5-1 and TRBJ2-1; no clear D. The germline V gene encodes CDR1 SGHRS and CDR2 YFSETQ. The V end was cut by 6 bases, the J end by 1 base, with 23 bases between. The CDR3 consists of 18 residues. The CDR3 DNA sequence: TGCGCCAGCAACTTAGGCCTCGGTGGAGATGGATCCTACAATGAGCAGTTCTTC. Amino acids: CASNLGLGGDGSYNEQFF.

This rearrangement joins TRBV29-1 to TRBJ2-5; TRBD2 is a possible D gene (6 bases). Trimming left V 3 bases short and J 2 bases short, with 10 bases between. The germline V gene has CDR1 SQVTM and CDR2 ANQGSEA. The CDR3 is made up of 13 amino acids. The CDR3 sequence is CSVDTGTQETQYF. The CDR3 bases are TGCAGCGTTGACACTGGGACTCAAGAGACCCAGTACTTC.